This is a list of T cell receptor beta chains from one sample in a study of blood T cell repertoires in COVID-19. Assay used: immunoSEQ multiplex PCR; TCRdb lists only in-frame clones, some missing. The table records about 260,000 clones, less than 90% of them present only once. Source material: peripheral blood. Every receptor here comes from a man between 60 and 75 years old with acute or convalescent COVID-19. The CDR3 runs from the conserved cysteine through the conserved F or W. D genes are given only for firm matches. Only some rows state a clone size, as once, few, many or a class for expanded clones.

.	.	TRBV6-1	TRBJ1-5	TGTGCCAGCAGTGAAAGCTGGGGAGGGGCGAGCAATCAGCCCCAGCATTTT	CASSESWGGASNQPQHF
.	.	TRBV5-1	TRBJ2-6	TGCGCCAGCAGCTTGACGCCAGGGTCTGGGGCCAACGTCCTGACTTTC	CASSLTPGSGANVLTF
.	.	TRBV29-1	TRBJ1-1	TGCAGCGTTGAGGTACAAATGAACACTGAAGCTTTCTTT	CSVEVQMNTEAFF
.	TRBD1	TRBV25-1	TRBJ2-2	TGTGCCAGCAGAGAAGGTTGGGACAGGGAAAACACCGGGGAGCTGTTTTTT	CASREGWDRENTGELFF
.	TRBD1	TRBV18	TRBJ2-7	TGTGCCAGCTCACACGACAGGGGCTACGAGCAGTACTTC	CASSHDRGYEQYF
.	TRBD2	TRBV28	TRBJ2-5	TGTGCCAGCAGTTTATCTAGCGGGAGAGAGACCCAGTACTTC	CASSLSSGRETQYF
few	TRBD1	TRBV7-6	TRBJ2-1	TGTGCCAGCAGCTTAGGGGACAGTCTCCTCTACAATGAGCAGTTCTTC	CASSLGDSLLYNEQFF
.	.	TRBV3-1/TRBV3-2	TRBJ2-5	TGTGCCAGCAGCCAAGCGTCCGGGTTGGAGACCCAGTACTTC	CASSQASGLETQYF
.	.	TRBV3-1/TRBV3-2	TRBJ1-5	TGTGCCAGCAGCCCCATGTTTAGCAATCAGCCCCAGCATTTT	CASSPMFSNQPQHF
.	.	TRBV6-1	TRBJ1-2	TGTGCCAGCAGTGACACGGGATATGGCTACACCTTC	CASSDTGYGYTF
.	TRBD1	TRBV29-1	TRBJ2-2	TGCAGCACCCGGGACAGGGGTTCGGCCGGGGAGCTGTTTTTT	CSTRDRGSAGELFF
once	.	TRBV11-3	TRBJ2-1	TGTGCCAGCAGCTTAGACAGGTTTTCCTACAATGAGCAGTTCTTC	CASSLDRFSYNEQFF
.	.	TRBV10-1	TRBJ2-3	TGCGCCACACAGGCCGGGACTGGAGGGACAGATACGCAGTATTTT	CATQAGTGGTDTQYF